This T cell receptor beta chain was retrieved from a study of human T cells and chemical hapten exposure. Study context: TCR yields differed between samples (mainly from small differences in pooled library volume). Whole-study results and caveats: TCRs exceeding 1 in 1000 frequency stayed unchanged with DPC sensitization.

The CDR3 extends over 14 amino acids. Trimming cost V 7 bases and J 0 bases, with 13 bases left between them. Per germline, CDR1 SQVTM and CDR2 ANQGSEA. This clonotype was counted between two and nine times. The antigen is undetermined. As for time point: healthy volunteer bleed at 6 weeks. The total RNA was obtained from whole blood that was not fractionated. Individual cDNA molecules (in the library) carried attached unique molecular identifiers. In TCRdb, the RACE reads were re-called with MiXCR into one record per CDR3 protein. The sample lists about 34,000 distinct CDR3 sequences; around 5% were seen once.

Sequencing input: whole blood. This sequence originates from a human donor in good health. Some clones in this sample may be carry-over from other donors' samples. V and J are TRBV29-1 and TRBJ2-1; no clear D gene. CDR3: CSGSPRSSYNEQFF. The DNA for the CDR3 is TGCAGCGGATCTCCCAGAAGCTCCTACAATGAGCAGTTCTTC.